The 22 T cell receptor beta chains reported below all come from one sample, sequenced in a study of blood T cell repertoires in COVID-19. Only in-frame clones appear in the TCRdb table, and some are missing; sequencing was by immunoSEQ multiplex PCR. The repertoire holds approximately 180,000 clones, 76% seen once, with around 17% in the top ten. Sequenced sample: PBMCs or T cells enriched from blood (not recorded which). The receptor set was obtained from a woman aged 50 to 60 with acute COVID-19.

V and J are TRBV28 and TRBJ1-3; maybe TRBD1 (6 bases). The CDR3 has 19 amino acids. V was cut by 4 bases and J by 0 bases, with 22 bases left in between. Germline V lookup: CDR1 MDHEN, CDR2 SYDVKM. The CDR3 bases are TGTGCCAGCAGTTACTGGGGGCTCGGACGTTACAGCTCTGGAAACACCATATATTTT. Protein sequence: CASSYWGLGRYSSGNTIYF.

The genes are TRBV5-4 and TRBJ2-2; D may be TRBD1 (5 bases). V was cut by 2 bases and J by 8 bases, with 13 bases left in between. CDR3 size: 14 residues. CDR1 and CDR2 from the germline V gene are SGHNT and YYREEE (reference sequence). The CDR3 region is CASSLEAGFGELFF. The CDR3 nucleotides read TGTGCCAGCAGCTTAGAGGCAGGGTTTGGGGAGCTGTTTTTT.

V gene TRBV6-5 combines with J gene TRBJ1-4, with D hard to call. The germline V gene encodes CDR1 MNHEY and CDR2 SVGAGI. V shed 0 bases and J shed 10 bases, with 6 bases lying between them. The CDR3 runs 12 residues. The CDR3 reads CASSYSGGKLFF. The CDR3 nucleotides are TGTGCCAGCAGTTACTCCGGAGGAAAACTGTTTTTT.

This clone came up a few times. The chain combines TRBV3-1 (or the pseudogene TRBV3-2) with TRBJ1-2, with D hard to call. Trimming took 4 bases from V and 4 from J, leaving 13 bases between them. This CDR3 is built from 14 residues. The germline gives CDR1 LGHDT, CDR2 YNNKEL (reference sequence). The CDR3, as DNA: TGTGCCAGCAGCCCCGGAGTTGACGGCTATGGCTACACCTTC. Amino acid sequence: CASSPGVDGYGYTF.

The chain is built from TRBV10-3 and TRBJ1-5; D uncertain. Trimming shortened V by 11 bases and J by 0 bases, and 8 bases separated the two germline ends. The CDR3 spans 12 residues. The germline V gene has CDR1 ENHRY and CDR2 SYGVKD. CDR3 nucleotide sequence: TGTGCCTCCGGGAATAGCAATCAGCCCCAGCATTTT. It yields the protein CASGNSNQPQHF.

The rearrangement uses TRBV18 and TRBJ1-2; 10 bases are a match to TRBD1. The CDR3 sequence is 15 residues long. The germline V gene has CDR1 KGHSH and CDR2 LQKENI. Trimming removed 3 bases from V and 2 bases from J; junction bases left unmatched: 3. The CDR3 region is CASSPGQGLNYGYTF. The CDR3 DNA reads TGTGCCAGCTCACCGGGACAGGGGTTGAACTATGGCTACACCTTC.

The V call is TRBV5-1, the J call TRBJ1-1, with 7 positions matching TRBD1. This CDR3 has 15 amino acids. CDR1 is SGHRS, CDR2 YFSETQ, per germline. V lost 0 bases to trimming and J lost 5 bases; unmatched junction nucleotides: 7. CDR3 in amino acids: CASSLGGTGDTEAFF. CDR3 DNA sequence: TGCGCCAGCAGCTTGGGGGGCACAGGGGATACTGAAGCTTTCTTT.

This clone has a handful of counts. The genes are TRBV27 and TRBJ2-7, with D perhaps TRBD2 (7 bases). The CDR3 extends over 17 amino acids. Germline loops: CDR1 MNHEY, CDR2 SMNVEV (reference sequence). Trimming cost V 5 bases and J 4 bases, with 24 bases left between them. CDR3 sequence: CASSPHPISGGRYEQYV. The CDR3 bases are TGTGCCAGCAGTCCCCACCCCATTTCGGGGGGCAGATACGAGCAGTACGTC.

The J gene is TRBJ2-3, the V gene TRBV9, with 9 bases fitting TRBD2. With V trimmed by 7 bases and J by 2 bases, 8 bases remained unmatched. CDR3 size: 15 residues. Germline CDR1 SGDLS, CDR2 YYNGEE. The CDR3 protein is CASGPAGGNTDTQYF. The CDR3 DNA is TGTGCCAGCGGACCAGCGGGGGGAAACACAGATACGCAGTATTTT.

The rearrangement links TRBV5-4 to TRBJ2-1; TRBD2 aligns across 10 bases. The CDR3 spans 15 residues. The V and J ends lost 5 bases and 5 bases, in that order; junction bases with no gene match: 7. The germline CDR1 and CDR2 sequences are SGHNT and YYREEE (reference sequence). The CDR3 region is CASRGPLAGDNEQFF. The CDR3 DNA follows: TGTGCCAGCAGGGGCCCGCTAGCGGGGGACAATGAGCAGTTCTTC.

The gene calls are TRBV5-4 and TRBJ1-3; D gene uncertain. V lost 1 base to trimming and J lost 0 bases, with 8 bases between them. Germline V gene lookup returns CDR1 SGHNT and CDR2 YYREEE (reference sequence). The CDR3 extends over 15 amino acids. CDR3 nucleotide sequence: TGTGCCAGCAGCTTGCGTCAGTCCTCTGGAAACACCATATATTTT. Its translation: CASSLRQSSGNTIYF.

This rearrangement joins TRBV6-1 to TRBJ2-2, with 7 bases aligning to TRBD1. The germline V gene encodes CDR1 MNHNS and CDR2 SASEGT. V lost 2 bases and J lost 6; bases outside the gene matches: 6. The CDR3 sequence is 15 residues long. The CDR3 protein is CASSESTGFAGELFF. The CDR3 bases are TGTGCCAGCAGTGAATCGACAGGGTTCGCCGGGGAGCTGTTTTTT.

The chain combines TRBV6-1 with TRBJ2-2; TRBD2 aligns across 8 bases. The V and J ends lost 1 base and 5 bases, in that order; junction bases with no gene match: 3. This CDR3 has 15 amino acids. Looked up from germline, CDR1 is MNHNS and CDR2 is SASEGT. The DNA of the CDR3 is TGTGCCAGCAGTGAAGTCGGGGGGGGAACCGGGGAGCTGTTTTTT. Protein: CASSEVGGGTGELFF.

The chain recombines TRBV4-1 with TRBJ2-2, with TRBD2 matching over 9 bases. The CDR3 has 16 amino acids. Germline lookup yields CDR1 MGHRA and CDR2 YSYEKL. V trimming: 4 bases; J trimming: 4 bases; junction bases outside the gene matches: 7. The CDR3 nucleotides are TGCGCCAGCAGCCTCTTGACTAGCGGTGTCACCGGGGAGCTGTTTTTT. It translates to CASSLLTSGVTGELFF.

The chain uses TRBV6-6 and TRBJ1-1; 7 nucleotides match TRBD1. CDR3 length: 13 amino acids. Germline assignment: CDR1 MNHNY and CDR2 SVGAGI (reference sequence). Trimming cost V 6 bases and J 4 bases; bases outside gene matches: 5. The DNA of the CDR3 is TGTGCCAGCAGCCGCAACAGGGGCACTGAAGCTTTCTTT. Translated: CASSRNRGTEAFF.

The rearrangement uses TRBV2 and TRBJ2-1; D uncertain. The CDR3 is 12 residues long. The V and J ends lost 2 bases and 6 bases respectively, with 5 bases between them. The V gene's germline CDR1 is SNHLY and CDR2 FYNNEI. The CDR3 sequence: CASSEQVNEQFF. The CDR3 DNA follows: TGTGCCAGCAGTGAACAGGTCAATGAGCAGTTCTTC.

The chain has TRBV4-2 and TRBJ1-5, with D perhaps TRBD1 (5 bases). The length of the CDR3 is 13 residues. The germline gives CDR1 LGHNA, CDR2 YNFKEQ. Deletions cut 8 bases from V and 1 base from J, with 9 bases between. CDR3 sequence: CASRGGSNQPQHF. DNA of the CDR3: TGTGCCAGCCGGGGGGGGAGCAATCAGCCCCAGCATTTT.

This clone was detected once. The sample has other DNA sequences that encode this CDR3 too. The gene calls are TRBV5-1 and TRBJ1-1; D may be TRBD1 (5 bases). Trimming took 0 bases from V and 1 from J, leaving 10 bases between them. The germline V gene has CDR1 SGHRS and CDR2 YFSETQ. The CDR3 is 15 residues long. The CDR3 protein is CASSLDGQGNTEAFF. The CDR3 coding sequence is TGCGCCAGCAGCTTGGATGGACAAGGGAACACTGAAGCTTTCTTT.

The chain carries TRBV19 and TRBJ2-5; 9 bases align to TRBD1. Trimming cost V 6 bases and J 4 bases; bases outside gene matches: 12. CDR1 is LNHDA and CDR2 is SQIVND in the germline V gene (reference sequence). The CDR3 sequence is 16 residues long. The CDR3 nucleotides are TGTGCCAGTAGCGCCCTAACCGGGACAGGGTCAGAGACCCAGTACTTC. Amino acid sequence: CASSALTGTGSETQYF. Based on the CDR3 plus reference TRBV19 and TRBJ2-5, the full variable domain is DGGITQSPKYLFRKEGQNVTLSCEQNLNHDAMYWYRQDPGQGLRLIYYSQIVNDFQKGDIAEGYSVSREKKESFPLTVTSAQKNPTAFYLCASSALTGTGSETQYFGPGTRLLVL.

The chain combines TRBV14 with TRBJ2-5, with D unclear. V lost 3 bases and J 1 base, leaving 9 bases between the germline ends. The CDR3 runs 14 residues. Germline V gene sequence: CDR1 SGHDN, CDR2 FVKESK. CDR3: CASSQRRPQETQYF. Written as DNA, the CDR3 is TGTGCCAGCAGCCAGAGGCGGCCCCAAGAGACCCAGTACTTC.

This clone was counted between two and nine times. The V and J genes are TRBV19 and TRBJ1-2, with 8 bases aligning to TRBD1. CDR3 size: 15 residues. CDR1 LNHDA and CDR2 SQIVND come from the germline V gene (reference sequence). V was pared by 1 base and J by 5 bases, with 6 bases of the junction left unmatched. CDR3 in DNA: TGTGCCAGTAGTATAGTCCTGGGACAGGCTTATGGCTACACCTTC. It codes for CASSIVLGQAYGYTF.

V and J are TRBV10-1 and TRBJ1-6, with D unclear. The CDR3 spans 12 residues. V was cut by 1 base and J by 10 bases, with 5 bases left in between. Germline CDR1 WNHNN, CDR2 SYGVQD (reference sequence). The DNA of the CDR3 is TGCGCCAGCAGTGAGTTCGGGTCACCCCTCCACTTT. This gives the protein CASSEFGSPLHF.